This T cell receptor beta chain is drawn from a study of control samples from healthy donors and cancer patients. Of note for this clone: The junction departs from the called germline gene at one end, perhaps through a read error.

Sequencing was performed with immunoSEQ multiplex PCR; in TCRdb, only in-frame clones are kept and a portion is missing. The sample yields 60,000 to 85,000 clones, around 92% seen once. Germline V CDR1 and CDR2: SGHVS, FQNEAQ. The CDR3 is made up of 11 amino acids. The specimen was blood. The V gene is TRBV7-8, the J gene TRBJ2-7; weak D call: TRBD2 (6 bases). The clonotype was recovered from an older woman in good health. The CDR3 protein is CASNTRREIHF. In DNA form, the CDR3 reads TGTGCCAGCAACACCCGACGGGAGATCCATTTC.